Listed below are T cell receptor beta chains from one sample, sequenced in a study of spatial heterogeneity in lung cancer. TCRdb ran MiXCR on the 5' RACE reads and lists one entry per CDR3 protein. In the table there are under 13,000 distinct CDR3 sequences, about 8% of which are singletons. The sample in question was lung tumor tissue, obtained at surgery. The receptors were gathered from a female donor with early-stage non-small cell lung cancer. Each CDR3 is given with its conserved first and last residue. A D gene is named only where the DNA matches it firmly.

D,V,CDR3
TRBD1,TRBV19,CASSAQTGGSEKLFF
.,TRBV4-3,CASSQEGWARDEQYF
TRBD1,TRBV11-3,CASSSGQGDTIYF
.,TRBV27,CASSLEPKVDTQYF
.,TRBV21-1,CASSKRQGEQYF
.,TRBV6-1,CASIQGPLYGYTF
TRBD1,TRBV7-8,CASSEGQAYEQYF
.,TRBV11-1,CASSLGQGVRETQYF
.,TRBV10-3,CAISESGILDSKYEQYF
.,TRBV4-3,CASSQVVGANYGYTF
.,TRBV2,CASSEALGTEAFF
.,TRBV10-3,CAISVGIPNQPQHF
.,TRBV3-1,CASSRQGGIYGYTF
.,TRBV10-3,CAIKDSASTQYF
TRBD1,TRBV24-1,CATSDTKDRATSNQPQHF
.,TRBV7-8,CASSLRTGLNTGELFF
TRBD2,TRBV23-1,CASSQLAGAYYEQYF
TRBD2,TRBV13,CASSLGLPLAGAASPDTQYF
.,TRBV5-1,CASSLEPTSGNTIYF
TRBD1,TRBV4-1,CASSHPGQGAGNTEAFF
.,TRBV27,CASSFLGGAPLHF
.,TRBV7-3,CASSPSGPSAREQYF
TRBD1,TRBV7-3,CASSRSGTGSYEQYF
TRBD1,TRBV28,CASSSPRKGADGYTF
TRBD1,TRBV20-1,CSATRDSEKLFF
.,TRBV5-1,CASSLSGYEQYF
TRBD1,TRBV3-1,CASSQRTGGNTGELFF
.,TRBV6-5,CASSRGRFGTEAFF
TRBD1,TRBV20-1,CSAKITDRDYGYTF
.,TRBV4-1,CASSQDDRLYGYTF
TRBD1,TRBV27,CASSSRGQGIFYEQYF
TRBD2,TRBV7-8,CASSQGLAGADTQYF
TRBD2,TRBV5-4,CASSSVAGYNEQFF
TRBD2,TRBV6-6,CASKELAVNTGELFF
.,TRBV5-1,CASSGGTQWTGELFF
.,TRBV29-1,CSTSPSGGARNTEAFF
.,TRBV11-3,CASSERSGNEQFF
.,TRBV6-2/TRBV6-3,CASTNPGIGTEAFF
.,TRBV2,CASTVYDEQFF
TRBD2,TRBV3-1,CASSQVSSGGQQYF
.,TRBV7-8,CASSLDGFYEQYF
.,TRBV5-6,CASSLSGKSSGNQPQHF
TRBD2,TRBV3-1,CASSPGVQRGGLQRVETQYF
TRBD1,TRBV5-4,CASSLDRGINSPLHF
.,TRBV20-1,CSASYRTTLYEQYF